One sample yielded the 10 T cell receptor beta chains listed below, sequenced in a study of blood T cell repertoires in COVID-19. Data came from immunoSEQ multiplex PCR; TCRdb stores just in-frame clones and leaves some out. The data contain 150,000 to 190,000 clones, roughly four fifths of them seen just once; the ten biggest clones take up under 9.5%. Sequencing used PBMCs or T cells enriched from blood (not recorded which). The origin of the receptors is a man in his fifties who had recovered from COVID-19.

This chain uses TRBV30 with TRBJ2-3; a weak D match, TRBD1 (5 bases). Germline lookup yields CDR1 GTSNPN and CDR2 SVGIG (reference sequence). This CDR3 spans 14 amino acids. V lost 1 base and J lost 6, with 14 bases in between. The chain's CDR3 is CAWSARQLGDTQYF. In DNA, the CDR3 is TGTGCCTGGAGTGCAAGACAGTTGGGGGATACGCAGTATTTT.

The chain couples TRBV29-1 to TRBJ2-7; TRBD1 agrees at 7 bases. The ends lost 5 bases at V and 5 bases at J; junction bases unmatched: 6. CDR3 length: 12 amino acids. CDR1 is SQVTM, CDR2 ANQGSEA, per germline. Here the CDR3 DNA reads TGCAGCGTTTTAGGGGGCTTCGACGAGCAGTACTTC. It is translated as CSVLGGFDEQYF.

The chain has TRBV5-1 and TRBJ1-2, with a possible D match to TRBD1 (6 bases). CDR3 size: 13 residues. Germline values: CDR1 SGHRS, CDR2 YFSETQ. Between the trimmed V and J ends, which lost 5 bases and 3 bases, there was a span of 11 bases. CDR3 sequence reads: CASRLTGHYGYTF. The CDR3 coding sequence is TGCGCCAGCAGATTGACAGGACACTATGGCTACACCTTC.

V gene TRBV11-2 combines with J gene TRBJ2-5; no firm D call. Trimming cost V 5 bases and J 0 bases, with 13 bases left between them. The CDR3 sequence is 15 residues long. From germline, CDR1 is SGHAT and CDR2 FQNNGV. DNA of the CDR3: TGTGCCAGCAGCCCGTGGGCGACAAACCAAGAGACCCAGTACTTC. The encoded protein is CASSPWATNQETQYF.

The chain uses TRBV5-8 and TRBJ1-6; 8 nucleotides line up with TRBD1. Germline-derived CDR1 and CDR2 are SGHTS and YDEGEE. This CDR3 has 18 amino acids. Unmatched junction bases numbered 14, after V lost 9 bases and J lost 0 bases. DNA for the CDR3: TGTGCCATTCGGAGTTGGACAGGGATCAGCTCCTATAATTCACCCCTCCACTTT. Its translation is CAIRSWTGISSYNSPLHF.

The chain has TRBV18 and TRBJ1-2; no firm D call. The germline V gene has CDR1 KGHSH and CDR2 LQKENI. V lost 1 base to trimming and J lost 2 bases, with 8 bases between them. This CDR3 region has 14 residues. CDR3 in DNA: TGTGCCAGCTCACCACGGGAGGCAAACTATGGCTACACCTTC. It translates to CASSPREANYGYTF.

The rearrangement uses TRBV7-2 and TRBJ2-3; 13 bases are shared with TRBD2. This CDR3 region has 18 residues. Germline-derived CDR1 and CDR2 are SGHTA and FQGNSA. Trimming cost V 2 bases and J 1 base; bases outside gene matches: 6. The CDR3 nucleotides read TGTGCCAGCAGCTTAACGACTAGCGGGGGGACTGGCACAGATACGCAGTATTTT. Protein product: CASSLTTSGGTGTDTQYF.

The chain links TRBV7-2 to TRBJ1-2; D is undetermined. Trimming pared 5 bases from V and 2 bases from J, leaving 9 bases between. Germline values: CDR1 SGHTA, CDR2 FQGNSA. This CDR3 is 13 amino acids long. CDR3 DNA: TGTGCCAGCAGCCCCGATAGAAACTATGGCTACACCTTC. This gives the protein CASSPDRNYGYTF. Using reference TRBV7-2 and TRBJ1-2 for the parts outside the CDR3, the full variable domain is GAGVSQSPSNKVTEKGKDVELRCDPISGHTALYWYRQSLGQGLEFLIYFQGNSAPDKSGLPSDRFSAERTGGSVSTLTIQRTQQEDSAVYLCASSPDRNYGYTFGSGTRLTVV.

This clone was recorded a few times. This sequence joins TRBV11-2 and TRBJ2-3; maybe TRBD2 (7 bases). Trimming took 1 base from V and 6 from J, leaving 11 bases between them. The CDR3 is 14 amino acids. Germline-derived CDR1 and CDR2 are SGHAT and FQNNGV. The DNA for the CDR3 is TGTGCCAGCAGCTTAGGGGGGGGCCCCGATACGCAGTATTTT. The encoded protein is CASSLGGGPDTQYF.

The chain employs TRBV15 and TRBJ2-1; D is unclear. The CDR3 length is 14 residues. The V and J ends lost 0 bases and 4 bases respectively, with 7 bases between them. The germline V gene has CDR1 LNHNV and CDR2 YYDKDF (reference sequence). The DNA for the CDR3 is TGTGCCACCAGCAGAGATCCCAATTACAATGAGCAGTTCTTC. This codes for CATSRDPNYNEQFF.